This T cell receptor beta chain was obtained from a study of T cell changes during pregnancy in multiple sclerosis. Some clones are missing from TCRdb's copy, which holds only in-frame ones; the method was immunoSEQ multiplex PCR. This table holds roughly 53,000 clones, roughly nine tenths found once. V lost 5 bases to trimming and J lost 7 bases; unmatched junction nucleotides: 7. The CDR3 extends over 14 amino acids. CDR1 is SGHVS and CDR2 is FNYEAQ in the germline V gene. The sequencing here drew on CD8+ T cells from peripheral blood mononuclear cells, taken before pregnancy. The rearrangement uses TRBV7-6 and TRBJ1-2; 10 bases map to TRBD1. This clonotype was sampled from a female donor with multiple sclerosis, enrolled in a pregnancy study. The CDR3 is CASSPGQGTSGYTF. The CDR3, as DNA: TGTGCCAGCAGCCCGGGACAGGGGACGAGTGGCTACACCTTC.